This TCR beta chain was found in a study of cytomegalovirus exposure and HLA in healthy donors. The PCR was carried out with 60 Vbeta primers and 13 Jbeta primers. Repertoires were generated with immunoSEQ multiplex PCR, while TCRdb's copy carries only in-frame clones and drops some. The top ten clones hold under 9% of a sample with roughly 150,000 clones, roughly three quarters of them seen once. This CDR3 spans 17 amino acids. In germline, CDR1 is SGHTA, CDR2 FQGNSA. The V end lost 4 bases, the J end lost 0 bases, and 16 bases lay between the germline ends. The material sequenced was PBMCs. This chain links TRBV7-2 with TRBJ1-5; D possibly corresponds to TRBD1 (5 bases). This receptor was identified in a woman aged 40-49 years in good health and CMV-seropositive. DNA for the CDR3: TGTGCCAGCAGCTCAATAGGAGGGGCGAATAGCAATCAGCCCCAGCATTTT. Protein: CASSSIGGANSNQPQHF. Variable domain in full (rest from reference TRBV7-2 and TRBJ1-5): GAGVSQSPSNKVTEKGKDVELRCDPISGHTALYWYRQSLGQGLEFLIYFQGNSAPDKSGLPSDRFSAERTGGSVSTLTIQRTQQEDSAVYLCASSSIGGANSNQPQHFGDGTRLSIL.